The clone carrying this TCR beta chain was seen ten or more times. The junction differs from germline at one of its ends, possibly a read error. The data are from a study of T cells in Graves' hyperthyroidism and ophthalmopathy. This CDR3 contains 13 residues. Germline V gives CDR1 MGHRA, CDR2 YSYEKL. TCR beta CDR3 region amplification was performed from RNA transcripts. HTBI primers were used for first-round RT-PCR of the TCR CDR3. One entry per CDR3 protein results from TCRdb running MiXCR on the multiplex PCR reads. The sample consists of about 600,000 distinct CDR3 sequences, roughly 15% of them appearing once.

Sequenced material: blood. The rearrangement joins TRBV4-1 to TRBJ2-7; 11 nucleotides align to TRBD2. The clonotype comes from a woman aged 45 to 65 with Graves' ophthalmopathy. Here the CDR3 reads CASSWGLADEQYF. DNA of the CDR3: TGTGCCAGCAGCTGGGGACTAGCGGACGAGCAGTACTTC.